This TCR beta chain was observed in a study of regulatory T cells in long-lasting Graves disease. General observations from the study: Reduced TCR diversity was observed in persistent Graves' patients versus newly diagnosed patients.

CDR3-region Arm-PCR and iRepertoire HTBI primers produced the TCR beta libraries. TCRdb re-called the multiplex PCR reads with MiXCR, one entry per CDR3 protein. The data contain fewer than 450,000 distinct CDR3 sequences, around 20% of them singletons. V lost 0 bases, J lost 0 bases, and 12 bases lay in between. Germline CDR1 is ENHRY and CDR2 is SYGVKD. This CDR3 spans 18 amino acids. As for this clonotype: Its target is not known.

As for time point: persistent/refractory GD, antithyroid drugs over 5 years with positive TRAb. There was RNA extracted from PBMCs, and the TCR library was made from it. Patients came from an endocrinology department in Xi'an, China. EDTA tubes were used for drawing around 9.7 milliliters of peripheral blood. This clonotype was sampled from a female donor with Graves disease. The genes are TRBV10-3 and TRBJ2-6; perhaps TRBD2 as D (5 bases). The starting material was peripheral blood mononuclear cells (PBMCs), obtained when the disease was refractory, from a patient treated with antithyroid drugs. The CDR3 here is CAISESLAPRSGANVLTF. DNA for the CDR3: TGTGCCATCAGTGAGTCCCTAGCTCCCCGCTCTGGGGCCAACGTCCTGACTTTC.